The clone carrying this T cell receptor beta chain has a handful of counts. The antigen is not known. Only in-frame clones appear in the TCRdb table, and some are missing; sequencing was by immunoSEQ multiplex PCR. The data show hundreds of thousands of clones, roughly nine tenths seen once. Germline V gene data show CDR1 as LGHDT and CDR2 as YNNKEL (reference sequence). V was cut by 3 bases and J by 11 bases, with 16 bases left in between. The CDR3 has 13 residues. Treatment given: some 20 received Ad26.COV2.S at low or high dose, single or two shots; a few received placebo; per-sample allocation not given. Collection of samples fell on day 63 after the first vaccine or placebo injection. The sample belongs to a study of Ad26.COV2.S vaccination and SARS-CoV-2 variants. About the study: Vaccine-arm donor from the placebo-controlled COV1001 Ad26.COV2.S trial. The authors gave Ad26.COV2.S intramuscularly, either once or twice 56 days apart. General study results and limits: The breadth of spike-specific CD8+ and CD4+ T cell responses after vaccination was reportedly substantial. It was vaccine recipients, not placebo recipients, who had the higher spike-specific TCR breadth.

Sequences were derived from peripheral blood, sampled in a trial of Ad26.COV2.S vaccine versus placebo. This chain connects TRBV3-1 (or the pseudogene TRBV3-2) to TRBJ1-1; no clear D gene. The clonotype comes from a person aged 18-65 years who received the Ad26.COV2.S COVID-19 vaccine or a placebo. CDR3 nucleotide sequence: TGTGCCAGCAGCCACCTCGACCAAGAGCGCGCTTTCTTT. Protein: CASSHLDQERAFF.